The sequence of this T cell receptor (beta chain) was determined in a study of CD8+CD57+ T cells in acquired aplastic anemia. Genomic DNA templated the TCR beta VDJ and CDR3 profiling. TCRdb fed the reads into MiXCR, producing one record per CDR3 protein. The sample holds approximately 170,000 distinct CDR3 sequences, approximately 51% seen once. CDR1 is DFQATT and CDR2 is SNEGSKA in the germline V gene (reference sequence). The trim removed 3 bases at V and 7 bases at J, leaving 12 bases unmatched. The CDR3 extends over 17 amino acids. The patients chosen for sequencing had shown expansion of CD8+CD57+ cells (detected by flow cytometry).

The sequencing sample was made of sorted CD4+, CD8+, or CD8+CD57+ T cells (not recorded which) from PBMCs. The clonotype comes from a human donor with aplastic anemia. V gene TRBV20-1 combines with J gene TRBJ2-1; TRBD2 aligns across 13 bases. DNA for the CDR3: TGCAGTGCTAGTCCCGGGACTAGCGGGACCTCTTTGAATGAGCAGTTCTTC. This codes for CSASPGTSGTSLNEQFF.